The source of this T cell receptor beta chain is a study of cytomegalovirus exposure and HLA in healthy donors. At the level of the study: The 95 to 150 validation repertoires were produced on the same platform as the 670 or so repertoires of the first cohort. This was reported in a later analysis.

The assay was immunoSEQ multiplex PCR, and TCRdb's table has in-frame clones only and misses some. The sample comprises about 58,000 clones, more than 90% of which are singletons, and roughly 1% rests with the top ten. To note about this clone: Its specificity is unknown.

Findings of the study overall: Subsequent analysis found a tendency for first-cohort TCR clusters to co-occur within the approximately 130 validation repertoires.

Unmatched junction bases numbered 12, after V lost 5 bases and J lost 7 bases. Germline CDR1 reads MDHEN; CDR2 reads SYDVKM. This CDR3 has 17 residues. The receptor comes from a man younger than 35 in good health and CMV-seronegative. This rearrangement joins TRBV28 to TRBJ2-1, with 12 bases fitting TRBD2. The sample was PBMCs. The CDR3 nucleotides read TGTGCCAGCAGTCTTTGGACTAGCGGGGCCGGAGGGAATGAGCAGTTCTTC. Translated, it gives CASSLWTSGAGGNEQFF.